One and the same sample provided the 13 T cell receptor beta chains below, sequenced in a study of vaccination and CD4 T cells after COVID-19 (dated by TCRdb to between 2022 and 2023). No antigen has been identified for these receptors. What the treatment or condition label conveys for this sample: roughly ten-day PBMC culture with coronavirus spike peptide pools or control peptides (ViraFEST assay). Libraries were built with PCR. These reads were obtained on an Illumina iSeq 100. DNA from cultured CD4+ T cells underwent TCR sequencing with the Oncomine TCR Beta short-read assay at the Johns Hopkins FTIC core. TCRdb reprocessing: public reads trimmed at Q25 with fastp, clones called with MiXCR, in-frame beta chains kept. Identical CDR3 proteins give one entry, which carries the most common genes and DNA. This sample lists 15,000 or so distinct CDR3 sequences; 20% to 25% were detected once. Together, the top ten hold 9.5% to 15% of the sample.

The source material was CD4+ T cells from blood, cultured in vitro, sampled before SARS-CoV-2 vaccination. Every receptor here comes from a human donor who received a COVID-19 vaccine.

The chain combines TRBV2 with TRBJ2-7; D call uncertain. The germline gives CDR1 SNHLY, CDR2 FYNNEI. Trimming removed 6 bases at V and 4 bases at J, with 13 bases between. The length of the CDR3 is 13 residues. DNA for the CDR3: TGTGCCAGCAGGCCGGACGGCGGTTACGAGCAGTACTTC. Protein product: CASRPDGGYEQYF. Looking up the rest from reference TRBV2 and TRBJ2-7 gives the full variable domain: EPEVTQTPSHQVTQMGQEVILRCVPISNHLYFYWYRQILGQKVEFLVSFYNNEISEKSEIFDDQFSVERPDGSNFTLKIRSTKLEDSAMYFCASRPDGGYEQYFGPGTRLTVT.

This chain joins TRBV12-3 or TRBV12-4 and TRBJ2-2; TRBD1 matches 10 bases. V trimming: 5 bases; J trimming: 7 bases; junction bases outside the gene matches: 7. This CDR3 contains 15 residues. Here the CDR3 DNA reads TGTGCCAGCAGTCTTAGACAGGGGGCTATCGGGGAGCTGTTTTTT. This gives the protein CASSLRQGAIGELFF.

This clonotype occurred a few times. This chain links TRBV10-3 with TRBJ2-7; no reliable D call. In germline, CDR1 is ENHRY, CDR2 SYGVKD. The V end was cut by 4 bases, the J end by 4 bases, with 14 bases between. This CDR3 spans 14 amino acids. CDR3 coding DNA: TGTGCCATCAGTGGCCTTGAAAACGGGTACGAGCAGTACTTC. Translated, it gives CAISGLENGYEQYF.

This clonotype is categorized as medium-sized. The chain carries TRBV20-1 and TRBJ1-1; no firm D call. CDR1 DFQATT and CDR2 SNEGSKA come from the germline V gene (reference sequence). This CDR3 contains 14 residues. V lost 4 bases and J lost 1, with 13 bases in between. CDR3 nucleotide sequence: TGCAGTGCTATCAGAGAAAGGCGGAACACTGAAGCTTTCTTT. Its translation is CSAIRERRNTEAFF.

The chain recombines TRBV6-4 with TRBJ1-6; D remains unclear. Trimming shortened V by 5 bases and J by 2 bases, and 7 bases separated the two germline ends. Per the germline V gene, CDR1 is MRHNA and CDR2 is SNTAGT. This CDR3 has 14 residues. The CDR3 coding sequence is TGTGCCAGCAGTAGGAGTCCCTATAATTCACCCCTCCACTTT. This gives the protein CASSRSPYNSPLHF.

The gene calls are TRBV9 and TRBJ2-2; the D is unclear. V lost 1 base, J lost 7 bases, and 8 bases lay in between. The CDR3 runs 13 residues. Looked up from germline, CDR1 is SGDLS and CDR2 is YYNGEE. The CDR3 reads CASSVYLGGELFF. CDR3 sequence (DNA): TGTGCCAGCAGCGTATACCTTGGCGGGGAGCTGTTTTTT.

The chain combines TRBV5-4 with TRBJ1-1; a possible D gene is TRBD1 (6 bases). V gave up 0 bases and J gave up 7 bases, with 10 bases separating them. Germline V lookup: CDR1 SGHNT, CDR2 YYREEE (reference sequence). CDR3 length: 13 residues. The CDR3 is CASSLGRGGEAFF. CDR3 bases: TGTGCCAGCAGCTTGGGCAGGGGCGGTGAAGCTTTCTTT.

This rearrangement joins TRBV20-1 to TRBJ2-3; D possibly uses TRBD1 or TRBD2 (5 bases each). In germline, CDR1 is DFQATT, CDR2 SNEGSKA (reference sequence). Trimming cost V 2 bases and J 2 bases, with 11 bases left between them. CDR3 length: 14 amino acids. The CDR3 loop is CSARRLGPTDTQYF. CDR3 nucleotides: TGCAGTGCTAGAAGACTGGGACCCACAGATACGCAGTATTTT.

The chain links TRBV7-2 to TRBJ2-5, with D hard to call. The CDR3 has 12 residues. The V gene lost 3 bases and the J gene lost 7 bases, with 9 bases spanning the gap. Germline V gives CDR1 SGHTA, CDR2 FQGNSA. The CDR3 coding sequence is TGTGCCAGCAGCTTGAGTCTGGGGACCCAGTACTTC. Residues: CASSLSLGTQYF.

The chain joins TRBV19 to TRBJ2-5; 8 positions agree with TRBD2. CDR1 is LNHDA, CDR2 SQIVND, per germline (reference sequence). This CDR3 comprises 14 residues. The V and J ends lost 3 bases and 3 bases, in that order; junction bases with no gene match: 3. The CDR3 is CASSIGGLEETQYF. The CDR3 DNA reads TGTGCCAGTAGTATCGGGGGACTAGAAGAGACCCAGTACTTC.

The chain uses TRBV29-1 and TRBJ2-7; the match to TRBD2 covers 10 bases. This CDR3 is built from 14 residues. From germline, CDR1 is SQVTM and CDR2 ANQGSEA. The V segment lost 6 bases and the J segment 4 bases; nucleotides outside the gene matches: 9. The CDR3 spells CSVLWASGGYEQYF. The DNA of the CDR3 is TGCAGCGTCCTGTGGGCTAGCGGGGGATACGAGCAGTACTTC.

The V and J genes are TRBV6-5 and TRBJ2-3; tentative D call: TRBD2 (6 bases). Germline loops: CDR1 MNHEY, CDR2 SVGAGI. The CDR3 has 23 residues. The ends were cut back, 1 base at V and 3 bases at J, with 35 bases in the middle. The CDR3 loop reads CASSYFHPLDQVSGVQRTDTQYF. The CDR3 DNA reads as TGTGCCAGCAGTTACTTTCACCCACTCGATCAGGTTTCGGGGGTTCAACGTACAGATACGCAGTATTTT.

The rearrangement links TRBV4-2 to TRBJ1-2, with TRBD1 as a possible D gene (6 bases). V lost 0 bases and J 4 bases, leaving 15 bases between the germline ends. CDR3 length: 16 residues. Germline V gives CDR1 LGHNA, CDR2 YNFKEQ. The CDR3 sequence: CASSQDLGGSFYGYTF. CDR3 nucleotide sequence: TGTGCCAGCAGCCAAGATCTAGGGGGATCTTTCTATGGCTACACCTTC.